One sample yielded the 27 T cell receptor beta chains listed below, sequenced in a study of T-cell memory formation after mild COVID-19. MiXCR, applied by TCRdb to the 5' RACE reads, yields one record per CDR3 protein. The sample has approximately 400,000 distinct CDR3 sequences; approximately 25% are singletons. The specimen was PBMCs or a T cell subset sorted from them (not recorded which). The receptors derive from an adult woman who had mild COVID-19 (a few samples of this study predate the infection). Cell type and time point are not known.

This clonotype was counted between two and nine times. The rearrangement joins TRBV7-2 to TRBJ2-3; D is ambiguous. Trimming took 5 bases from V and 6 from J, leaving 9 bases between them. Germline assignment: CDR1 SGHTA and CDR2 FQGNSA. The CDR3 has 12 amino acids. The CDR3 here is CASSTLSDTQYF. In DNA, the CDR3 is TGTGCCAGCAGCACCCTATCGGATACGCAGTATTTT.

This chain connects TRBV29-1 to TRBJ1-1; D uncertain. The V end was cut by 2 bases, the J end by 0 bases, with 7 bases between. Germline CDR1 and CDR2: SQVTM and ANQGSEA. The CDR3 is 13 amino acids. Here the CDR3 DNA reads TGCAGCGTTGAACGCAGGATGAACACTGAAGCTTTCTTT. It specifies CSVERRMNTEAFF.

This clonotype came up many times. The chain couples TRBV29-1 to TRBJ2-7; a possible D gene is TRBD2 (6 bases). Germline V gene data show CDR1 as SQVTM and CDR2 as ANQGSEA. Trimming left V 1 base short and J 2 bases short, with 15 bases between. This CDR3 region has 15 residues. The chain's CDR3 is CSVEGHRERPYEQYF. As DNA, the CDR3 is TGCAGCGTTGAAGGTCACCGGGAGAGACCCTACGAGCAGTACTTC.

Comment on this clonotype: A much larger clone is a single base away; this may be a read error. V and J are TRBV5-1 and TRBJ2-1; TRBD1 aligns across 9 bases. V shed 4 bases, J shed 2 bases, and the junction held 4 bases outside the gene matches. The germline V gene encodes CDR1 SGHRS and CDR2 YFSETQ. This CDR3 contains 15 residues. CDR3 amino acids: CASSRTGEAYNEQFF. CDR3 nucleotides: TGCGCCAGCAGCCGGACAGGGGAGGCCTACAATGAGCAGTTCTTC.

The chain joins TRBV12-3 or TRBV12-4 to TRBJ2-3, with 9 bases matching TRBD1. With 5 bases clipped from V and 4 bases from J, the junction kept 4 bases outside the gene matches. This CDR3 has 14 residues. The CDR3 sequence is CASSRDREADTQYF. In nucleotides, the CDR3 is TGTGCCAGCAGTCGGGACAGGGAAGCAGATACGCAGTATTTT.

A few counts support this clonotype. The chain joins TRBV7-9 to TRBJ2-5; D is possibly TRBD1 or TRBD2 (5 bases each). The V end was cut by 5 bases, the J end by 3 bases, with 16 bases between. Germline V gene lookup returns CDR1 SEHNR and CDR2 FQNEAQ (reference sequence). The CDR3 totals 15 residues. CDR3 bases: TGTGCCAGCAGCCGTAAGAGGGCCAGGGAAGAGACCCAGTACTTC. This encodes CASSRKRAREETQYF.

This clonotype was seen more than once but under ten times. This rearrangement joins TRBV24-1 to TRBJ2-5; 10 bases agree with TRBD1. The germline V gene has CDR1 KGHDR and CDR2 SFDVKD. Trimming removed 4 bases from V and 5 bases from J; junction bases left unmatched: 6. This CDR3 has 15 residues. The CDR3 here is CATSDLTGGRETQYF. The CDR3 DNA sequence: TGTGCCACCAGTGACCTGACAGGGGGCAGGGAGACCCAGTACTTC.

V usage is TRBV7-9 and J usage is TRBJ2-7; TRBD1 aligns across 10 bases. Germline V gene sequence: CDR1 SEHNR, CDR2 FQNEAQ (reference sequence). The CDR3 has 16 residues. With V trimmed by 5 bases and J by 0 bases, 7 bases remained unmatched. The CDR3 DNA reads TGTGCCAGCAGCCTATGGGGGACAGGGGCCTCCTACGAGCAGTACTTC. It specifies CASSLWGTGASYEQYF.

This clonotype was counted only a few times. The rearrangement uses TRBV5-1 and TRBJ1-2; no definite D call. The length of the CDR3 is 14 residues. The germline V gene has CDR1 SGHRS and CDR2 YFSETQ. Trimming took 5 bases from V and 4 from J, leaving 15 bases between them. For the CDR3, the DNA is TGCGCCAGCAGAAGCGGAGAGTGGGCCTATGGCTACACCTTC. It codes for CASRSGEWAYGYTF.

CDR3 sequence: CASSLRTGDGYTF. Written as DNA, the CDR3 is TGTGCCAGCAGCCTTCGGACAGGAGATGGCTACACCTTC. The genes are TRBV14 and TRBJ1-2; TRBD1 matches 7 bases. CDR1 SGHDN and CDR2 FVKESK come from the germline V gene. J was trimmed by 6 bases and V by 4 bases; bases with no gene match: 5. This CDR3 spans 13 amino acids.

J is TRBJ2-5 and V is TRBV4-1; D not certain. V was pared by 1 base and J by 5 bases, with 8 bases between. The CDR3 consists of 13 residues. CDR1 is MGHRA, CDR2 YSYEKL, per germline. CDR3 coding DNA: TGCGCCAGCAGCCAAGTCAGGATCGAGACCCAGTACTTC. Translation gives CASSQVRIETQYF.

This clonotype turned up a few times. The chain uses TRBV4-1 and TRBJ2-1, with D possibly matching TRBD1 (5 bases). Germline CDR1 and CDR2: MGHRA and YSYEKL. V lost 1 base and J 0 bases, leaving 10 bases between the germline ends. CDR3 length: 16 amino acids. In nucleotides, the CDR3 is TGCGCCAGCAGCCAAGGAATACAGGCCTCCTACAATGAGCAGTTCTTC. Its translation: CASSQGIQASYNEQFF.

The genes are TRBV30 and TRBJ2-1; D is perhaps TRBD2 (6 bases). The germline V gene encodes CDR1 GTSNPN and CDR2 SVGIG (reference sequence). The germline V and J ends were trimmed by 4 bases and 6 bases, with 13 bases remaining between them. The CDR3 runs 13 residues. The CDR3 spells CAWTRLVSNEQFF. The CDR3 coding sequence is TGTGCCTGGACCAGACTAGTGAGCAATGAGCAGTTCTTC.

This clonotype was observed many times. The rearrangement uses TRBV20-1 and TRBJ2-1; D ambiguous. Germline CDR1 is DFQATT and CDR2 is SNEGSKA (reference sequence). The V end lost 3 bases, the J end lost 10 bases, and 19 bases lay between the germline ends. The CDR3 has 14 residues. The chain's CDR3 is CSASVLLGSGEQFF. CDR3 nucleotides: TGCAGTGCTAGTGTACTCCTGGGGTCAGGCGAGCAGTTCTTC.

The rearrangement uses TRBV5-1 and TRBJ2-3; 14 nucleotides match TRBD2. The CDR3 contains 19 residues. The germline V gene has CDR1 SGHRS and CDR2 YFSETQ. Losses at the gene ends were 4 bases for V and 1 base for J; bases not matched to a gene: 11. CDR3 in amino acids: CASSIHGTSGSRGTDTQYF. CDR3 sequence (DNA): TGCGCCAGCAGCATACACGGGACTAGCGGGAGTAGGGGCACAGATACGCAGTATTTT.

Many counts were recorded for this clonotype. The chain joins TRBV20-1 to TRBJ2-5; TRBD1 agrees at 9 bases. Germline lookup yields CDR1 DFQATT and CDR2 SNEGSKA (reference sequence). The length of the CDR3 is 15 residues. V was pared by 3 bases and J by 7 bases, with 12 bases of the junction left unmatched. The CDR3 protein is CSASGLGQGYRTQYF. CDR3 coding DNA: TGCAGTGCTAGTGGGTTGGGACAGGGCTACCGGACCCAGTACTTC.

CDR3 region: CASSWAQGAGFSYNEQFF. The CDR3 coding sequence is TGTGCCAGCAGCTGGGCCCAGGGGGCGGGATTCTCCTACAATGAGCAGTTCTTC. The V call is TRBV7-8, the J call TRBJ2-1; 8 bases fit TRBD1. Unmatched junction bases numbered 11, after V lost 4 bases and J lost 0 bases. The CDR3 covers 18 residues. Germline CDR1 SGHVS, CDR2 FQNEAQ.

This clonotype was seen more than once but under ten times. This chain links TRBV18 with TRBJ2-5; 10 positions match TRBD1. Looked up from germline, CDR1 is KGHSH and CDR2 is LQKENI. The CDR3 sequence is 16 residues long. The V segment lost 1 base and the J segment 5 bases; nucleotides outside the gene matches: 7. The CDR3 region has the DNA TGTGCCAGCTCACCACGATCTGTGGGACAGGGGGAGACCCAGTACTTC. This gives the protein CASSPRSVGQGETQYF.

The chain joins TRBV18 to TRBJ2-5; TRBD2 aligns across 10 bases. The CDR3 extends over 14 amino acids. J lost 5 bases, V lost 8 bases, and 8 bases had no gene match. Per germline, CDR1 KGHSH and CDR2 LQKENI. The CDR3 spells CASAQGLAWETQYF. DNA of the CDR3: TGTGCCAGCGCCCAGGGACTAGCGTGGGAGACCCAGTACTTC.

The gene calls are TRBV10-3 and TRBJ2-7, with 13 bases identical to TRBD2. The CDR3 runs 15 residues. CDR1 and CDR2 from the germline V gene are ENHRY and SYGVKD. V lost 2 bases to trimming and J lost 6 bases; unmatched junction nucleotides: 4. Here the CDR3 reads CAISEGLAGEGEQYF. Here the CDR3 DNA reads TGTGCCATCAGTGAGGGACTAGCGGGAGAAGGCGAGCAGTACTTC.

This clonotype was counted ten times or more. The rearrangement joins TRBV5-1 to TRBJ2-3; D is undetermined. The V gene's germline CDR1 is SGHRS and CDR2 YFSETQ. Trimming removed 4 bases at V and 3 bases at J, with 12 bases between. The CDR3 consists of 14 residues. CDR3 DNA sequence: TGCGCCAGCAGCCTCGGATGGGCGACAGATACGCAGTATTTT. Protein: CASSLGWATDTQYF.

The chain couples TRBV27 to TRBJ2-7; 8 bases are a match to TRBD1. Germline lookup yields CDR1 MNHEY and CDR2 SMNVEV (reference sequence). V trimming: 5 bases; J trimming: 2 bases; junction bases outside the gene matches: 8. CDR3 size: 15 residues. The CDR3 DNA is TGTGCCAGCAGTGGAGGGACAGGAGGAACCTACGAGCAGTACTTC. Translating gives CASSGGTGGTYEQYF.

This clonotype was observed a handful of times. The J gene is TRBJ1-5, the V gene TRBV6-1, with a tentative D call TRBD1 (6 bases). The CDR3 totals 14 residues. Trimming left V 4 bases short and J 5 bases short, with 12 bases between. CDR1 MNHNS and CDR2 SASEGT come from the germline V gene. The CDR3 DNA follows: TGTGCCAGCAGTGTCACAGGGAGCGATCAGCCCCAGCATTTT. Amino acids: CASSVTGSDQPQHF.

This clonotype has ten or more counts. The V and J genes are TRBV11-2 and TRBJ2-2; perhaps TRBD1 as D (5 bases). CDR3 size: 15 residues. V was trimmed by 0 bases and J by 4 bases, leaving 9 bases between them. CDR1 and CDR2 (germline): SGHAT, FQNNGV. The CDR3 reads CASSLDRASTGELFF. The CDR3 region has the DNA TGTGCCAGCAGCTTAGACAGGGCGTCCACCGGGGAGCTGTTTTTT.

This clonotype was observed a handful of times. This chain joins TRBV4-2 and TRBJ2-7; D is unclear. Per the germline V gene, CDR1 is LGHNA and CDR2 is YNFKEQ. Trimming took off 0 bases at V and 0 bases at J, with 15 bases between the two ends. CDR3 size: 17 residues. The CDR3 loop reads CASSQDGPTPFSYEQYF. The CDR3 nucleotides read TGTGCCAGCAGCCAAGACGGCCCGACACCCTTCTCCTACGAGCAGTACTTC.

This clonotype has a handful of counts. The chain employs TRBV27 and TRBJ2-2, with 10 bases aligning to TRBD2. Germline V gene data show CDR1 as MNHEY and CDR2 as SMNVEV (reference sequence). CDR3 length equals 16 residues. The V segment lost 1 base and the J segment 6 bases; nucleotides outside the gene matches: 5. The CDR3 protein is CASSLWASGGSGELFF. CDR3 nucleotides: TGTGCCAGCAGTTTATGGGCTAGCGGGGGATCCGGGGAGCTGTTTTTT.

The count of this clonotype is one. The CDR3 coding sequence is TGTGCCAGCAGCTTTAAAGGAGTGTTCACAGATACGCAGTATTTT. It encodes CASSFKGVFTDTQYF. This chain uses TRBV7-2 with TRBJ2-3, with no clear D. The CDR3 totals 15 residues. Between the trimmed V and J ends, which lost 3 bases and 2 bases, there was a span of 12 bases. Germline V gives CDR1 SGHTA, CDR2 FQGNSA.